This TCR beta chain was sequenced in a study of cytomegalovirus exposure and HLA in healthy donors. Among the donors, all were healthy bone marrow donors. Germline-derived CDR1 and CDR2 are SGHRS and YFSETQ. V shed 4 bases, J shed 0 bases, and the junction held 7 bases outside the gene matches. CDR3 length: 17 amino acids. In the PCR, 60 Vbeta and 13 Jbeta primers were used. Assay: immunoSEQ multiplex PCR; the TCRdb copy retains only in-frame clones and omits some. Here the sample spans about 150,000 clones, roughly 68% being singletons. This receptor was taken from a man between 60 and 75 years old in good health and CMV-seronegative. Specimen: PBMCs. The V gene is TRBV5-1, the J gene TRBJ1-2, with 12 nucleotides matching TRBD1. CDR3 coding DNA: TGCGCCAGCAGCGACCGGGACAGGGGGCGGCCTAACTATGGCTACACCTTC. It translates to CASSDRDRGRPNYGYTF.